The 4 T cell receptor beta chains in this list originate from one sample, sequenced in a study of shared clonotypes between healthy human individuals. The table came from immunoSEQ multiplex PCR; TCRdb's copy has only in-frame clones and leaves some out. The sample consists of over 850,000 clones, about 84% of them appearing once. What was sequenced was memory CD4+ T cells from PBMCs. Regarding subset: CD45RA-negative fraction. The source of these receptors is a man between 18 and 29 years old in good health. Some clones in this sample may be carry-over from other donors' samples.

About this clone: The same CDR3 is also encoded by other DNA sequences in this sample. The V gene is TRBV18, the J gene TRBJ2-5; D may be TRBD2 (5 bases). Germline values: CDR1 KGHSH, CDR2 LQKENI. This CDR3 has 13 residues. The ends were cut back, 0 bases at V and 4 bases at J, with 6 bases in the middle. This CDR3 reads CASSPPSGETQYF. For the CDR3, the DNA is TGTGCCAGCTCACCACCGAGCGGAGAGACCCAGTACTTC.

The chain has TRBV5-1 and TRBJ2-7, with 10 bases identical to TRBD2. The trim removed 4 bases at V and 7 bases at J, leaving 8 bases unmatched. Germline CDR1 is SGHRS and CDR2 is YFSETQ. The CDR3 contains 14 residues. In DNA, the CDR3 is TGCGCCAGCAGCCATGGGACTAGCGAGGAAGAGCAGTACTTC. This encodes CASSHGTSEEEQYF. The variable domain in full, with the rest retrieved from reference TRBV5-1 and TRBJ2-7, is KAGVTQTPRYLIKTRGQQVTLSCSPISGHRSVSWYQQTPGQGLQFLFEYFSETQRNKGNFPGRFSGRQFSNSRSEMNVSTLELGDSALYLCASSHGTSEEEQYFGPGTRLTVT.

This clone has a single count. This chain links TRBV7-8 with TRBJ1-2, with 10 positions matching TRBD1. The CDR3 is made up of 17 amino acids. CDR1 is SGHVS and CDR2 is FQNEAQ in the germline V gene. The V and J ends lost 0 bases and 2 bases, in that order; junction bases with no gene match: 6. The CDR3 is CASSLANMGQGNYGYTF. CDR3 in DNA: TGTGCCAGCAGCTTAGCGAATATGGGACAGGGGAACTATGGCTACACCTTC.

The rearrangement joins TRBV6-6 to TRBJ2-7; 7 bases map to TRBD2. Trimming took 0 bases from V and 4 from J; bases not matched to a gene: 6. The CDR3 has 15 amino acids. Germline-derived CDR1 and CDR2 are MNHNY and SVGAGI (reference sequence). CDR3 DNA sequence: TGTGCCAGCAGTTACTCTGGCATGGGGGGGTACGAGCAGTACTTC. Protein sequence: CASSYSGMGGYEQYF.